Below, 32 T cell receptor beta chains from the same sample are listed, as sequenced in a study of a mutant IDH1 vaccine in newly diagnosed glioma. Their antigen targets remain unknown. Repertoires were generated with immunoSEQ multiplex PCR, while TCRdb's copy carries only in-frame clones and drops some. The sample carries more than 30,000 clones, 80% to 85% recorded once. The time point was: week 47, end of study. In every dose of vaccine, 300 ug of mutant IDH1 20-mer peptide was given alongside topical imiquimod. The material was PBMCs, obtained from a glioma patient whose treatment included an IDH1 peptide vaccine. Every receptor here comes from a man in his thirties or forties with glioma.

In DNA form, the CDR3 reads TGTGCCAGCAGCTTGGACAGGGGCTACTCTGGAAACACCATATATTTT. Its protein product is CASSLDRGYSGNTIYF. The V gene is TRBV5-6, the J gene TRBJ1-3; 7 positions agree with TRBD1. CDR3 size: 16 residues. J was trimmed by 0 bases and V by 0 bases; bases with no gene match: 3. The germline V gene has CDR1 SGHDT and CDR2 YYEEEE.

Here the CDR3 DNA reads TGTGCCACCAGCACCTCACGGGGGGGGGAAAAACTGTTTTTT. Its protein is CATSTSRGGEKLFF. The V and J genes are TRBV15 and TRBJ1-4, with D perhaps matching TRBD1 (5 bases). The CDR3 is 14 amino acids. Germline assignment: CDR1 LNHNV and CDR2 YYDKDF (reference sequence). V lost 4 bases, J lost 8 bases, and 14 bases lay in between.

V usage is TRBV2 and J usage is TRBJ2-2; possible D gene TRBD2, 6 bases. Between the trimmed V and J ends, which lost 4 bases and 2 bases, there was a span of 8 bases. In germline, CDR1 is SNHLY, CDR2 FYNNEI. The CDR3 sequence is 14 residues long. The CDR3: CASSVLANTGELFF. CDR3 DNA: TGTGCCAGCAGTGTACTAGCTAACACCGGGGAGCTGTTTTTT.

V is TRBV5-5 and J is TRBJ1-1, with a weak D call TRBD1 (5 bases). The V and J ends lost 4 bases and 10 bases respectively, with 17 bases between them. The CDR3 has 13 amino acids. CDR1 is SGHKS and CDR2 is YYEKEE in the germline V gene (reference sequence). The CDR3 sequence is CASSPEVGVRAFF. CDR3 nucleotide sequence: TGTGCCAGCAGCCCGGAAGTAGGGGTGCGAGCTTTCTTT.

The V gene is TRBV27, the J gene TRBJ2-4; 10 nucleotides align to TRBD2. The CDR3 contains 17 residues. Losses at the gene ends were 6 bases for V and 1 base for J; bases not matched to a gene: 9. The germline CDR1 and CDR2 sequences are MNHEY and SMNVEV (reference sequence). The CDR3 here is CASRSGGAGGAKNIQYF. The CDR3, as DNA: TGTGCCAGCAGGAGCGGGGGGGCGGGAGGTGCCAAAAACATTCAGTACTTC.

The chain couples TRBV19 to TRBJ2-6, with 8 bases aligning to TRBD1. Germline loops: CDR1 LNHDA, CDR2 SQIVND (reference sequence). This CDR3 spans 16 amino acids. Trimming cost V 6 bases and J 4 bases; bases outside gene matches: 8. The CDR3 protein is CASRAQGAEGANVLTF. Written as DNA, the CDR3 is TGTGCCAGTAGGGCTCAGGGGGCTGAGGGGGCCAACGTCCTGACTTTC.

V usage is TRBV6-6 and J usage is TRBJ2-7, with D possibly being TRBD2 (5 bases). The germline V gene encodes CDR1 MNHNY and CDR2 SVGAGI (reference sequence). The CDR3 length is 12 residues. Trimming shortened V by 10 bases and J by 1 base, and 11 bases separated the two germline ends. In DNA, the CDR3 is TGTGCCACAACGGGAACGTCCTACGAGCAGTACTTC. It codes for CATTGTSYEQYF.

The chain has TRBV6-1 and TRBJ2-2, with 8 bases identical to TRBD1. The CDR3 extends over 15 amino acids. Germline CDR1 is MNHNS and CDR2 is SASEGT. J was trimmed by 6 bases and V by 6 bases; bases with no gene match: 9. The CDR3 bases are TGTGCCAGCAGGGACGGACAGGGATACTCCGGGGAGCTGTTTTTT. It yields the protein CASRDGQGYSGELFF.

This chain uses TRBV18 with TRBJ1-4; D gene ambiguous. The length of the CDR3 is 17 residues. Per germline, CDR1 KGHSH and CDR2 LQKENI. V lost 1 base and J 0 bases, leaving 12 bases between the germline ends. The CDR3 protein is CASSPQKGYATNEKLFF. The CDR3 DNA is TGTGCCAGCTCACCACAGAAGGGATATGCAACTAATGAAAAACTGTTTTTT. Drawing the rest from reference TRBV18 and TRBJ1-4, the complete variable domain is NAGVMQNPRHLVRRRGQEARLRCSPMKGHSHVYWYRQLPEEGLKFMVYLQKENIIDESGMPKERFSAEFPKEGPSILRIQQVVRGDSAAYFCASSPQKGYATNEKLFFGSGTQLSVL.

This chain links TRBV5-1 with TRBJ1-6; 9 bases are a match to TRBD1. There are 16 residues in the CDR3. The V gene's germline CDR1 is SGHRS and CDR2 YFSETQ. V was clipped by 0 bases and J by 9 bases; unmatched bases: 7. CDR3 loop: CASSLAYRGRSSPLHF. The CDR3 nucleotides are TGCGCCAGCAGCTTGGCCTACAGGGGGCGAAGTTCACCCCTCCACTTT.

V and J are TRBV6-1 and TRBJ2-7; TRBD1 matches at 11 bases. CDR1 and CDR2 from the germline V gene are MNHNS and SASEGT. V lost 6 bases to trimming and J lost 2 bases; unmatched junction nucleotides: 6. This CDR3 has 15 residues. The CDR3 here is CASRDGTGGAYEQYF. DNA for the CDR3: TGTGCCAGCAGGGACGGGACAGGGGGAGCCTACGAGCAGTACTTC.

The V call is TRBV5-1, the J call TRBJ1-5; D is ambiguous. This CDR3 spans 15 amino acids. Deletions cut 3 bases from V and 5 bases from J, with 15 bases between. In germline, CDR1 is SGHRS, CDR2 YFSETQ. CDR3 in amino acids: CASSSGAGRDQPQHF. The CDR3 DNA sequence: TGCGCCAGCAGCTCGGGTGCGGGTCGGGATCAGCCCCAGCATTTT.

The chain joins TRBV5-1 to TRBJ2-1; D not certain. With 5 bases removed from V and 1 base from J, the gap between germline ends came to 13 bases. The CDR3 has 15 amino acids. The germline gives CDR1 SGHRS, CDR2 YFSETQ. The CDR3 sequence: CASRSDQGSYNEQFF. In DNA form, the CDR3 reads TGCGCCAGCAGATCCGACCAAGGTTCCTACAATGAGCAGTTCTTC.

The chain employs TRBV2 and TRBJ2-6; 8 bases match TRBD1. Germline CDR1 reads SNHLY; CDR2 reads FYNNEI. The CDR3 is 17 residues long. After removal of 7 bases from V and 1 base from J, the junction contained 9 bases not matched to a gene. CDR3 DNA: TGTGCCAGCACCCGAGGACAGGGCTCTTCTGGGGCCAACGTCCTGACTTTC. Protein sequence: CASTRGQGSSGANVLTF.

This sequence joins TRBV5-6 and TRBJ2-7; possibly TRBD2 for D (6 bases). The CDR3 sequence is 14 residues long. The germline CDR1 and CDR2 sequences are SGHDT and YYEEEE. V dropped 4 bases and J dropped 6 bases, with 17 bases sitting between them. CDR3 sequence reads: CASSQPGLRPEQYF. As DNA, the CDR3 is TGTGCCAGCAGCCAACCGGGACTCCGTCCCGAGCAGTACTTC.

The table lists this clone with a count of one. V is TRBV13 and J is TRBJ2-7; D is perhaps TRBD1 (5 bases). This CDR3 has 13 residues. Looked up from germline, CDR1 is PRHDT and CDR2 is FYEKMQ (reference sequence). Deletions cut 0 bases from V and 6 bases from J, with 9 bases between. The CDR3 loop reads CASSLGRAGEQYF. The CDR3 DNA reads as TGTGCCAGCAGCTTAGGCAGGGCTGGCGAGCAGTACTTC. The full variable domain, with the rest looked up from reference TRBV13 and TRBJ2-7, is AAGVIQSPRHLIKEKRETATLKCYPIPRHDTVYWYQQGPGQDPQFLISFYEKMQSDKGSIPDRFSAQQFSDYHSELNMSSLELGDSALYFCASSLGRAGEQYFGPGTRLTVT.

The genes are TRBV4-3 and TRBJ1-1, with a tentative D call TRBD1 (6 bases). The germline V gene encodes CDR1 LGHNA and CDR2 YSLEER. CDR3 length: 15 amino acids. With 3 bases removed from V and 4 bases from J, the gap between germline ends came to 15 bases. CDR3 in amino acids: CASSHRQGGSTEAFF. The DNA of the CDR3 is TGCGCCAGCAGCCATCGACAAGGGGGGTCCACTGAAGCTTTCTTT.

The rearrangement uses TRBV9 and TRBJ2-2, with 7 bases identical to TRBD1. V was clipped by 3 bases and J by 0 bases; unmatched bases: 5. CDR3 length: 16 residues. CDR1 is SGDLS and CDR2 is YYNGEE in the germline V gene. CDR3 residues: CASSAPGQPNTGELFF. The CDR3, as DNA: TGTGCCAGCAGCGCCCCGGGACAGCCGAACACCGGGGAGCTGTTTTTT.

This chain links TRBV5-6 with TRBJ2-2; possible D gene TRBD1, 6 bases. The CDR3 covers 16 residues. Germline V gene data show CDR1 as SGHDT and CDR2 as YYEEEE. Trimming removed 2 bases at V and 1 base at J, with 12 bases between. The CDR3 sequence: CASSFRTAVNTGELFF. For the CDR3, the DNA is TGTGCCAGCAGCTTCAGGACAGCTGTGAACACCGGGGAGCTGTTTTTT.

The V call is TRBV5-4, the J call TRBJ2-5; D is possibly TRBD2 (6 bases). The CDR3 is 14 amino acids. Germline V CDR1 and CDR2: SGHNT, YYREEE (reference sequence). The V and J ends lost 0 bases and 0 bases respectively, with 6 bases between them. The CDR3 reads CASSLGDYQETQYF. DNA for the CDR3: TGTGCCAGCAGCTTGGGGGACTACCAAGAGACCCAGTACTTC.

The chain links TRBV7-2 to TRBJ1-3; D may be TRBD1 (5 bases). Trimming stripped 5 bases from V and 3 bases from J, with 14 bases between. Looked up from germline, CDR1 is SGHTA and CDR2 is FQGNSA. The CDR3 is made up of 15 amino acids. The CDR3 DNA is TGTGCCAGCAGCGGGACGGCCCGGCTTGGAAACACCATATATTTT. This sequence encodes CASSGTARLGNTIYF.

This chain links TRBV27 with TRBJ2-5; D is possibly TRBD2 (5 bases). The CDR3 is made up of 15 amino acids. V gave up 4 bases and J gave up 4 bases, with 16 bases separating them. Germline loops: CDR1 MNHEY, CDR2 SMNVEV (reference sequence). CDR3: CASSSTWTGRETQYF. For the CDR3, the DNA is TGTGCCAGCAGTTCCACTTGGACTGGGAGAGAGACCCAGTACTTC.

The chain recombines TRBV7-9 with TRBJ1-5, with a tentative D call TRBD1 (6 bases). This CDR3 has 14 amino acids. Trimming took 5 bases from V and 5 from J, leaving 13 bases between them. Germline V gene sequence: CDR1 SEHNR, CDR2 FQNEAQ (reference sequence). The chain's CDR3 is CASSTAGDHQPQHF. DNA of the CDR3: TGTGCCAGCAGCACGGCAGGGGACCATCAGCCCCAGCATTTT.

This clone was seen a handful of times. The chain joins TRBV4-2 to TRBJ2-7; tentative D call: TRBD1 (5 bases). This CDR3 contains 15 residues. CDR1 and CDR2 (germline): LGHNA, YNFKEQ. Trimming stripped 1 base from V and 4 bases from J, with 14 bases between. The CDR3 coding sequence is TGTGCCAGCAGCCAAGTCAATGGGGCTATGTACGAGCAGTACTTC. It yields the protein CASSQVNGAMYEQYF.

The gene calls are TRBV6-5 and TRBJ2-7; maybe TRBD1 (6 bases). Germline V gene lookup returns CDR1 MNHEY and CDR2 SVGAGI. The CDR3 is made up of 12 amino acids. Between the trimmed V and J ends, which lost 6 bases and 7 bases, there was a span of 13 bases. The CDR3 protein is CASSIQGYEQYF. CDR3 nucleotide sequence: TGTGCCAGCAGCATACAGGGATATGAGCAGTACTTC.

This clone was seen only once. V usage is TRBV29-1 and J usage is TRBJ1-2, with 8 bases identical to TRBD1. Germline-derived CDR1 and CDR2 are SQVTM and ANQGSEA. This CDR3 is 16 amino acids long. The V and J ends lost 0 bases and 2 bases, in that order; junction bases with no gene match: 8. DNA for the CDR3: TGCAGCGTTGAAGATCCAATTCGGACAGGGAACTATGGCTACACCTTC. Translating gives CSVEDPIRTGNYGYTF.

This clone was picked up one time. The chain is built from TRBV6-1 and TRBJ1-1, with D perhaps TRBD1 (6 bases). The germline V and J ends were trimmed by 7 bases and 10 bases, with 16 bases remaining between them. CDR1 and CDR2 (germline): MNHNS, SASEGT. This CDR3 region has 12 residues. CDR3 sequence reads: CASTPRQARAFF. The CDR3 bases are TGTGCCAGCACCCCGAGACAGGCAAGAGCTTTCTTT.

DNA for the CDR3: TGTGCCAGCAGCGTAAGCGGGGGGGGCGAGCAGTACTTC. It is translated as CASSVSGGGEQYF. The rearrangement uses TRBV7-2 and TRBJ2-7; 10 nucleotides align to TRBD2. Germline V gene lookup returns CDR1 SGHTA and CDR2 FQGNSA. V shed 5 bases, J shed 6 bases, and the junction held 4 bases outside the gene matches. The CDR3 contains 13 residues.

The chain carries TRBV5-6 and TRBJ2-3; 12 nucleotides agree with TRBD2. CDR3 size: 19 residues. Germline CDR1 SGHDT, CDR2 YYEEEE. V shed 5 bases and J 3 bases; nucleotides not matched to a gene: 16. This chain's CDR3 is CASSSYPGLAGGVTDTQYF. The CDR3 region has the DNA TGTGCCAGCAGTTCCTACCCCGGTCTAGCGGGAGGGGTTACAGATACGCAGTATTTT. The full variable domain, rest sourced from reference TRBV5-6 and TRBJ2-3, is DAGVTQSPTHLIKTRGQQVTLRCSPKSGHDTVSWYQQALGQGPQFIFQYYEEEERQRGNFPDRFSGHQFPNYSSELNVNALLLGDSALYLCASSSYPGLAGGVTDTQYFGPGTRLTVL.

CDR3 DNA sequence: TGCGCCAGCAGCCAGGGACTAGCGGGAAGCGGGGAGCTGTTTTTT. Translation: CASSQGLAGSGELFF. The chain couples TRBV4-1 to TRBJ2-2; 13 nucleotides line up with TRBD2. The germline CDR1 and CDR2 sequences are MGHRA and YSYEKL. The CDR3 consists of 15 residues. V shed 3 bases and J 7 bases; nucleotides not matched to a gene: 2.

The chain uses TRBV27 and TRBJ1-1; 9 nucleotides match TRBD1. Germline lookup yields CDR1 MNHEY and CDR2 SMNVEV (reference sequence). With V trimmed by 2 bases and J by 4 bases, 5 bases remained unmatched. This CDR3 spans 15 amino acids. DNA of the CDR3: TGTGCCAGCAGTTTAACCCGACAGGGGGGCACTGAAGCTTTCTTT. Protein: CASSLTRQGGTEAFF.

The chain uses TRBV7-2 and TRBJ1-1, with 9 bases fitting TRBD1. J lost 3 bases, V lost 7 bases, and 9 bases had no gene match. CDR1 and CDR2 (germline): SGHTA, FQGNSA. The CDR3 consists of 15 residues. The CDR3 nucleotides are TGTGCCAGCACTATGGGGACAGGGTCGTACACTGAAGCTTTCTTT. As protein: CASTMGTGSYTEAFF.